Listed below are T cell receptor beta chains from one sample, sequenced in a study of CD4 T cells in relation to SARS-CoV-2 and coronaviruses. These TCRs are of unknown antigen specificity. TCRdb's copy holds only in-frame clones and misses some; the assay was immunoSEQ multiplex PCR. The profile shows 20,000 to 25,000 clones, about 80% of them singletons. Material for sequencing was CD4+ T cells from PBMCs, cultured in vitro. These receptors all stem from a human donor in good health. Each CDR3 is given with its conserved first and last residue. D genes are given only for firm matches. Where a row states a size, it is once, few, many or the class of an expanded clone; other rows omit it.

J gene: TRBJ1-2
D gene: .
V gene: TRBV10-3
CDR3 length: 13
clone size: few
CDR3 DNA: TGTGCCATCACCGTAGGACGGGACTATGGCTACACCTTC
CDR3 protein: CAITVGRDYGYTF

J gene: TRBJ1-5
D gene: .
V gene: TRBV28
CDR3 length: 14
clone size: .
CDR3 DNA: TGTGCCAGCAGTCCACAGCTCGGGAATCAGCCCCAGCATTTT
CDR3 protein: CASSPQLGNQPQHF

J gene: TRBJ1-5
D gene: .
V gene: TRBV24-1
CDR3 length: 12
clone size: .
CDR3 DNA: TGTGCCACCTCCCTCGGGAGCCAGCCCCAGCATTTT
CDR3 protein: CATSLGSQPQHF

J gene: TRBJ1-3
D gene: .
V gene: TRBV5-1
CDR3 length: 13
clone size: .
CDR3 DNA: TGCGCCAGCAGTCCTTCCCCCGGAAACACCATATATTTT
CDR3 protein: CASSPSPGNTIYF

J gene: TRBJ1-1
D gene: TRBD1
V gene: TRBV19
CDR3 length: 14
clone size: .
CDR3 DNA: TGTGCCAGTAGTATAAAACAGGGGGACACTGAAGCTTTCTTT
CDR3 protein: CASSIKQGDTEAFF

J gene: TRBJ2-7
D gene: TRBD1
V gene: TRBV10-1
CDR3 length: 14
clone size: once
CDR3 DNA: TGCGTCGCGACCTCAACAGGGGTTTCCTACGAGCAGTACTTC
CDR3 protein: CVATSTGVSYEQYF

J gene: TRBJ1-1
D gene: TRBD1
V gene: TRBV19
CDR3 length: 14
clone size: .
CDR3 DNA: TGTGCCAGTAGTATTGGACAGGGGGCGAATGAAGCTTTCTTT
CDR3 protein: CASSIGQGANEAFF

J gene: TRBJ1-4
D gene: TRBD1
V gene: TRBV3-1/TRBV3-2
CDR3 length: 17
clone size: .
CDR3 DNA: TGTGCCAGCAGCCCCCGGACAGGGGGCGCCTCTAATGAAAAACTGTTTTTT
CDR3 protein: CASSPRTGGASNEKLFF

J gene: TRBJ2-5
D gene: .
V gene: TRBV10-1
CDR3 length: 13
clone size: .
CDR3 DNA: TGCGCCAGCAGCGCCGACATCCAAGAGACCCAGTACTTC
CDR3 protein: CASSADIQETQYF

J gene: TRBJ1-5
D gene: TRBD1
V gene: TRBV29-1
CDR3 length: 13
clone size: .
CDR3 DNA: TGCAGCGTCACAACGACAGGGGATAGGCCCCAGCATTTT
CDR3 protein: CSVTTTGDRPQHF

J gene: TRBJ1-1
D gene: .
V gene: TRBV28
CDR3 length: 20
clone size: .
CDR3 DNA: TGTGCCAGCACCCATGGGTGGACGCGGTCTACAACCTATGGGGGCACTGAAGCTTTCTTT
CDR3 protein: CASTHGWTRSTTYGGTEAFF

J gene: TRBJ2-7
D gene: .
V gene: TRBV7-8
CDR3 length: 14
clone size: .
CDR3 DNA: TGTGCCAGCAGCTTTTTGTCACAACCCTACGAGCAGTACTTC
CDR3 protein: CASSFLSQPYEQYF

J gene: TRBJ2-7
D gene: TRBD2
V gene: TRBV3-1/TRBV3-2
CDR3 length: 17
clone size: once
CDR3 DNA: TGTGCCAGCAGCCAAGGATGGACTAGCGGGAGTACCCACGAGCAGTACTTC
CDR3 protein: CASSQGWTSGSTHEQYF

J gene: TRBJ2-1
D gene: .
V gene: TRBV6-1
CDR3 length: 14
clone size: .
CDR3 DNA: TGTGCCAGCAGTGAAACCGGGATTTACAATGAGCAGTTCTTC
CDR3 protein: CASSETGIYNEQFF

J gene: TRBJ2-6
D gene: .
V gene: TRBV9
CDR3 length: 14
clone size: .
CDR3 DNA: TGTGCCAGCGGATCCTTCTCTGGGGCCAACGTCCTGACTTTC
CDR3 protein: CASGSFSGANVLTF

J gene: TRBJ1-3
D gene: .
V gene: TRBV6-5
CDR3 length: 14
clone size: .
CDR3 DNA: TGTGCCAGCGCGGTCGGAACCTCTGGAAACACCATATATTTT
CDR3 protein: CASAVGTSGNTIYF

J gene: TRBJ2-3
D gene: TRBD2
V gene: TRBV7-2
CDR3 length: 14
clone size: .
CDR3 DNA: TGTGCCAGCAGCATGACTAGCCTAACAGATACGCAGTATTTT
CDR3 protein: CASSMTSLTDTQYF

J gene: TRBJ2-3
D gene: TRBD2
V gene: TRBV14
CDR3 length: 17
clone size: .
CDR3 DNA: TGTGCCAGCAGCCAAATAACCCTAGCGGGAGGATTCCTTGGGCAGTATTTT
CDR3 protein: CASSQITLAGGFLGQYF

J gene: TRBJ2-7
D gene: .
V gene: TRBV7-6
CDR3 length: 13
clone size: .
CDR3 DNA: TGTGCCAGCAGCTCCGTAGGTGGATCCGCCACCTCCTTC
CDR3 protein: CASSSVGGSATSF

J gene: TRBJ2-2
D gene: .
V gene: TRBV5-1
CDR3 length: 15
clone size: .
CDR3 DNA: TGCGCCAGCAGCTTTGAGGCTTTTGCCACCGGGGAGCTGTTTTTT
CDR3 protein: CASSFEAFATGELFF

J gene: TRBJ2-2
D gene: .
V gene: TRBV5-1
CDR3 length: 14
clone size: .
CDR3 DNA: TGCGCCAGCAGCACGGGTGGGAACACCGGGGAGCTGTTTTTT
CDR3 protein: CASSTGGNTGELFF

J gene: TRBJ1-1
D gene: .
V gene: TRBV11-3
CDR3 length: 12
clone size: .
CDR3 DNA: TGTGCCAGCAGCTTAGGGGAGGGTGAAGCTTTCTTT
CDR3 protein: CASSLGEGEAFF

J gene: TRBJ2-3
D gene: .
V gene: TRBV7-9
CDR3 length: 13
clone size: .
CDR3 DNA: TGTGCCAGCAGCTTCCCAAGCACAGATACGCAGTATTTT
CDR3 protein: CASSFPSTDTQYF

J gene: TRBJ1-5
D gene: .
V gene: TRBV12-5
CDR3 length: 17
clone size: .
CDR3 DNA: TGTGCTAGTGGTTTGGTACACAGGACAGACCTTAATCAGCCCCAGCATTTT
CDR3 protein: CASGLVHRTDLNQPQHF

J gene: TRBJ2-2
D gene: .
V gene: TRBV14
CDR3 length: 15
clone size: .
CDR3 DNA: TGTGCCAGCAGTTCCATCGGGGCGGGCACCGGGGAGCTGTTTTTT
CDR3 protein: CASSSIGAGTGELFF

J gene: TRBJ2-2
D gene: .
V gene: TRBV7-2
CDR3 length: 15
clone size: .
CDR3 DNA: TGTGCCAGCAGCTTGGGGGTTGGTTACACCGGGGAGCTGTTTTTT
CDR3 protein: CASSLGVGYTGELFF

J gene: TRBJ2-3
D gene: .
V gene: TRBV9
CDR3 length: 17
clone size: .
CDR3 DNA: TGTGCCAGCAGCGTAGCCCCTCGACCCCCAAGCACAGATACGCAGTATTTT
CDR3 protein: CASSVAPRPPSTDTQYF

J gene: TRBJ2-3
D gene: .
V gene: TRBV4-1
CDR3 length: 15
clone size: .
CDR3 DNA: TGCGCCAGCAGCCAAGGGGGCACCCACACGGATACGCAGTATTTT
CDR3 protein: CASSQGGTHTDTQYF

J gene: TRBJ1-2
D gene: .
V gene: TRBV5-4
CDR3 length: 16
clone size: .
CDR3 DNA: TGTGCCAGCAGCCTCGGACAGTCTACTGCTAACTATGGCTACACCTTC
CDR3 protein: CASSLGQSTANYGYTF

J gene: TRBJ2-1
D gene: TRBD1
V gene: TRBV7-8
CDR3 length: 17
clone size: .
CDR3 DNA: TGTGCCAGCAGCCTATCACCGGACAGGGGCCAACACAATGAGCAGTTCTTC
CDR3 protein: CASSLSPDRGQHNEQFF

J gene: TRBJ2-1
D gene: TRBD2
V gene: TRBV12-5
CDR3 length: 17
clone size: .
CDR3 DNA: TGTGCTAGTGGTTTGAACCTAGCGGGAGGGATTTACAATGAGCAGTTCTTC
CDR3 protein: CASGLNLAGGIYNEQFF

J gene: TRBJ2-3
D gene: .
V gene: TRBV6-5
CDR3 length: 12
clone size: .
CDR3 DNA: TGTGCCAGCACGCTCAGCACAGATACGCAGTATTTT
CDR3 protein: CASTLSTDTQYF

J gene: TRBJ2-3
D gene: TRBD1
V gene: TRBV24-1
CDR3 length: 14
clone size: once
CDR3 DNA: TGTGCCACCAATGATTGGCAGGGGGAAGATACGCAGTATTTT
CDR3 protein: CATNDWQGEDTQYF

J gene: TRBJ2-7
D gene: .
V gene: TRBV27
CDR3 length: 16
clone size: few
CDR3 DNA: TGTGCCAGCAGTTTAGGCGACAGCAACAGACGCTACGAGCAGTACTTC
CDR3 protein: CASSLGDSNRRYEQYF

J gene: TRBJ2-2
D gene: .
V gene: TRBV3-1/TRBV3-2
CDR3 length: 16
clone size: few
CDR3 DNA: TGTGCCAGCAGCTTCGGTGGGGGCGTGAACACCGGGGAGCTGTTTTTT
CDR3 protein: CASSFGGGVNTGELFF

J gene: TRBJ2-1
D gene: .
V gene: TRBV21-1
CDR3 length: 21
clone size: .
CDR3 DNA: TGTGCCAGCAGCAATTTGTACGACCGGGGGGCTAGCGGGACGTCCTACAATGAGCAGTTCTTC
CDR3 protein: CASSNLYDRGASGTSYNEQFF

J gene: TRBJ1-4
D gene: .
V gene: TRBV6-5
CDR3 length: 13
clone size: .
CDR3 DNA: TGTGCCAGCACCGTCGGAGCTTGGGAAAAACTGTTTTTT
CDR3 protein: CASTVGAWEKLFF

J gene: TRBJ1-3
D gene: TRBD1
V gene: TRBV13
CDR3 length: 15
clone size: .
CDR3 DNA: TGTGCCAGCAGCCCGATGACAGGGTCGGTGGACACCATATATTTT
CDR3 protein: CASSPMTGSVDTIYF

J gene: TRBJ2-1
D gene: TRBD1
V gene: TRBV25-1
CDR3 length: 13
clone size: .
CDR3 DNA: TGTGCCAGTGGACAGGGTGTCGGCAATGAGCAGTTCTTC
CDR3 protein: CASGQGVGNEQFF

J gene: TRBJ2-7
D gene: .
V gene: TRBV4-2
CDR3 length: 16
clone size: .
CDR3 DNA: TGTGCCAGCAGCCAATCTGGCGGGGGCCCTTCCTACGAGCAGTACTTC
CDR3 protein: CASSQSGGGPSYEQYF

J gene: TRBJ2-3
D gene: TRBD1
V gene: TRBV6-2/TRBV6-3
CDR3 length: 16
clone size: .
CDR3 DNA: TGTGCCAGCAGTGACAGAACAGGGGGAGGAACAGATACGCAGTATTTT
CDR3 protein: CASSDRTGGGTDTQYF

J gene: TRBJ2-7
D gene: TRBD1
V gene: TRBV24-1
CDR3 length: 15
clone size: .
CDR3 DNA: TGTGCCACCAGTGTTCCGGACAGGGGTTCCTACGAGCAGTACTTC
CDR3 protein: CATSVPDRGSYEQYF

J gene: TRBJ2-3
D gene: TRBD2
V gene: TRBV30
CDR3 length: 16
clone size: .
CDR3 DNA: TGTGCCTGGAGTGTGGGACTAGCGGGAGGTGCAGATACGCAGTATTTT
CDR3 protein: CAWSVGLAGGADTQYF

J gene: TRBJ1-5
D gene: .
V gene: TRBV7-8
CDR3 length: 15
clone size: few
CDR3 DNA: TGTGCCAGCAGCTTACGGGGTGATAATTATCAGCCCCAGCATTTT
CDR3 protein: CASSLRGDNYQPQHF

J gene: TRBJ1-4
D gene: .
V gene: TRBV5-1
CDR3 length: 15
clone size: .
CDR3 DNA: TGCGCCAGCAGCTTGGGAGGGGCCTCAAATGAAAAACTGTTTTTT
CDR3 protein: CASSLGGASNEKLFF

J gene: TRBJ1-1
D gene: .
V gene: TRBV29-1
CDR3 length: 12
clone size: .
CDR3 DNA: TGCAGCGTTGTCGAAGGGGACACTGAAGCTTTCTTT
CDR3 protein: CSVVEGDTEAFF

J gene: TRBJ2-5
D gene: TRBD1
V gene: TRBV5-1
CDR3 length: 15
clone size: .
CDR3 DNA: TGCGCCAGCCAAACGGCGGGACAGGGCCAAGAGACCCAGTACTTC
CDR3 protein: CASQTAGQGQETQYF

J gene: TRBJ1-5
D gene: .
V gene: TRBV19
CDR3 length: 15
clone size: few
CDR3 DNA: TGTGCCAGTAGTACACCTAGAGGGGAGTACCAGCCCCAGCATTTT
CDR3 protein: CASSTPRGEYQPQHF

J gene: TRBJ2-4
D gene: TRBD1
V gene: TRBV5-1
CDR3 length: 16
clone size: .
CDR3 DNA: TGCGCCAGCAGGGACGACAGGGGGCAAGCCAAAAACATTCAGTACTTC
CDR3 protein: CASRDDRGQAKNIQYF

J gene: TRBJ2-3
D gene: TRBD2
V gene: TRBV6-5
CDR3 length: 14
clone size: .
CDR3 DNA: TGTGCGACCATCCTAGCGGGAGTCTGGGATACGCAGTATTTT
CDR3 protein: CATILAGVWDTQYF

J gene: TRBJ1-2
D gene: TRBD1
V gene: TRBV5-1
CDR3 length: 15
clone size: .
CDR3 DNA: TGCGCCAGCAGCCCGGGACCGACAGGGTCATATGGCTACACCTTC
CDR3 protein: CASSPGPTGSYGYTF

J gene: TRBJ1-1
D gene: TRBD1
V gene: TRBV5-1
CDR3 length: 16
clone size: .
CDR3 DNA: TGCGCCAGCAGCACCGGACAGGGGGGGATGAACACTGAAGCTTTCTTT
CDR3 protein: CASSTGQGGMNTEAFF

J gene: TRBJ2-3
D gene: .
V gene: TRBV25-1
CDR3 length: 16
clone size: once
CDR3 DNA: TGTGCCAGCAGTGGGAGCCGGGAACCCTGGACAGATACGCAGTATTTT
CDR3 protein: CASSGSREPWTDTQYF

J gene: TRBJ2-7
D gene: .
V gene: TRBV27
CDR3 length: 13
clone size: few
CDR3 DNA: TGTGCCAGCAGTTCGCCTGGACCCTACGAGCAGTACTTC
CDR3 protein: CASSSPGPYEQYF

J gene: TRBJ2-3
D gene: TRBD2
V gene: TRBV28
CDR3 length: 21
clone size: .
CDR3 DNA: TGTGCCAGCAGTACGCACCGGGTAGCGGGAGGGCTAAGCCACTCCACAGATACGCAGTATTTT
CDR3 protein: CASSTHRVAGGLSHSTDTQYF

J gene: TRBJ2-2
D gene: TRBD1
V gene: TRBV25-1
CDR3 length: 15
clone size: .
CDR3 DNA: TGTGCCAGCACTCCCAGGGGGAGTGTCGCCGGGGAGCTGTTTTTT
CDR3 protein: CASTPRGSVAGELFF